This T cell receptor (beta chain) was documented in a study of T cells in women clearing cervical HPV infection. Some clones are missing from TCRdb's copy, which holds only in-frame ones; the method was immunoSEQ multiplex PCR. The listing contains about 27,000 clones. Comments on this clone: Its matching antigen is unknown. With the read ending 3 residues before the CDR3 end, the germline J gene is used to fill in that end.

Study-wide results and limits: Unknown T-cell numbers per sample may underlie the richness differences.

The length of the CDR3 is 15 residues. The germline CDR1 and CDR2 sequences are SGHTA and FQGNSA. The V call is TRBV7-2, the J call TRBJ1-4, with D perhaps matching TRBD1 (5 bases). The sample taken for sequencing was blood buffy coat. The clonotype comes from a woman between 18 and 69 years old with a cervical HPV16 infection that either progressed to CIN3+ or cleared (not recorded which). CDR3 protein: CASSLGRPGDSPLFF. The part of the CDR3 DNA that was read is TGTGCCAGCAGCTTGGGGCGGCCGGGGGATTCACCA.